This T cell receptor (beta chain) was recorded in a study of type 1 and type 2 diabetes patients. Whole-study context: Sequencing for the whole study yielded 18,976,912 paired-end reads. Study-wide points: Some T1D-only expanded clones might appear in more T2D or control samples. Highly-expanded CD4+ clones were few in type 2 diabetes, median one, over 3.5% of reads.

Germline V lookup: CDR1 SGHTA, CDR2 FQGNSA. Trimming cost V 5 bases and J 6 bases; bases outside gene matches: 12. The CDR3 totals 15 residues. PCR was run on genomic DNA. The TCR beta CDR3 region was amplified using 30 forward and 13 reverse primers. Using its own MiXCR run on the multiplex PCR reads, TCRdb lists one record per CDR3 protein. The sample records 250,000 or so distinct CDR3 sequences, around 47% being singletons. This clonotype has a count of ten or more. Its matching antigen is unknown. This clonotype was sampled from a man younger than 35 with type 2 diabetes. The chain recombines TRBV7-2 with TRBJ2-7, with TRBD2 matching over 8 bases. Sequencing was done on a sample of peripheral blood mononuclear cells (PBMCs). CDR3 sequence: CASSASGGTFGEQYF. The CDR3 nucleotides are TGTGCCAGCAGCGCCAGCGGGGGTACCTTTGGCGAGCAGTACTTC.